The T cell receptor beta chain described here comes from a study of shared clonotypes between healthy human individuals. Study-wide background: For every donor, three CD4 naive, three CD4 memory, two CD8 naive and one CD8 memory plates were used.

Concerning this clone itself: Its antigen is unknown.

The assay was immunoSEQ multiplex PCR, and TCRdb's table has in-frame clones only and misses some. Among roughly 2.6 million clones, about 92% were seen once, and the ten largest hold over 0.12%. Study findings and constraints: Only blood samples were collected, and tissue repertoires likely differ. Naive subsets usually exceeded memory subsets in estimated richness. It was observed that about 5% of naive CD4 clonotypes were shared across a handful of donors.

The germline V gene encodes CDR1 MDHEN and CDR2 SYDVKM. CDR3 length: 15 residues. V was shortened by 7 bases and J by 6 bases, with 21 bases between the two germline ends. The sequence derives from a man aged 18 to 30 in good health. The V and J genes are TRBV28 and TRBJ1-1, with a tentative D call TRBD1 (5 bases). Sequenced input: naive CD4+ T cells sorted from blood. Subset indicated: CD45RA+ positively selected. Here the CDR3 DNA reads TGTGCCAGCAAGAACCGGGACCCCAAAGGCGCTGAAGCTTTCTTT. As protein: CASKNRDPKGAEAFF.